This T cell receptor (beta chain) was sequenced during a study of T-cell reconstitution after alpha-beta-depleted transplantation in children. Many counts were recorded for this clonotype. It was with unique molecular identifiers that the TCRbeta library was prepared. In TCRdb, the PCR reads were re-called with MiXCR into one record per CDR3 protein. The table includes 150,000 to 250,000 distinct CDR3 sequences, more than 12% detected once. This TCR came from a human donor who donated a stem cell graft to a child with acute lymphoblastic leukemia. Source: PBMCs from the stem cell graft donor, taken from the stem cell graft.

DNA for the CDR3: TGTGCCAGCAGCCAACTCGGACAGGGGAAAGAGACCCAGTACTTC. This encodes CASSQLGQGKETQYF. This chain uses TRBV4-2 with TRBJ2-5; 9 bases align to TRBD1. Per germline, CDR1 LGHNA and CDR2 YNFKEQ. V dropped 2 bases and J dropped 3; count of bases not matched to a gene: 4. The CDR3 runs 15 residues.